Following are 31 T cell receptor beta chains from one sample sequenced in a study of beta chain features in type 1 diabetes. Since all of the isolated RNA was reverse transcribed, expressed TCRB transcripts were what got sequenced. Using immunoSEQ multiplex PCR, the repertoire was profiled, and TCRdb retains in-frame clones only, with some absent. This sample carries about 130,000 clones, 9.2% of them seen once, and the ten largest clones take 0.68%. Sequencing was performed on central memory CD4+ T cells from blood. The source is a man between 18 and 35 years old in good health.

This clone has just a few counts. V and J are TRBV6-5 and TRBJ1-4, with D unresolved. This CDR3 contains 13 residues. Germline V gives CDR1 MNHEY, CDR2 SVGAGI. V dropped 6 bases and J dropped 6 bases, with 11 bases sitting between them. CDR3 loop: CASRAPGYEKLFF. CDR3 coding DNA: TGTGCCAGCAGGGCTCCGGGTTATGAAAAACTGTTTTTT.

The chain couples TRBV2 to TRBJ2-5; 10 bases align to TRBD1. The germline V gene has CDR1 SNHLY and CDR2 FYNNEI. V trimming: 8 bases; J trimming: 4 bases; junction bases outside the gene matches: 13. This CDR3 has 16 residues. The CDR3 sequence is CASGTGEGLVRETQYF. The DNA of the CDR3 is TGTGCCAGCGGGACAGGGGAAGGACTAGTGCGAGAGACCCAGTACTTC.

This clone was picked up a small number of times. The V and J genes are TRBV10-3 and TRBJ2-1; 8 bases map to TRBD2. Per germline, CDR1 ENHRY and CDR2 SYGVKD. Trimming cost V 6 bases and J 8 bases; bases outside gene matches: 15. This CDR3 has 16 residues. The CDR3 here is CAISSGPSGGKDEQFF. CDR3 coding DNA: TGTGCCATCAGCTCGGGTCCCAGCGGGGGTAAAGATGAGCAGTTCTTC.

The V call is TRBV5-1, the J call TRBJ2-1, with TRBD1 matching over 7 bases. Trimming at V came to 4 bases and at J to 3 bases, leaving 10 bases not matched to a gene. The CDR3 is 16 amino acids. CDR1 is SGHRS and CDR2 is YFSETQ in the germline V gene. CDR3 nucleotides: TGCGCCAGCAGCGTCGAGGGGGCGCGAAGCTACAATGAGCAGTTCTTC. Translation gives CASSVEGARSYNEQFF.

V usage is TRBV6-4 and J usage is TRBJ2-1; 9 positions agree with TRBD1. V lost 2 bases to trimming and J lost 7 bases; unmatched junction nucleotides: 9. The germline gives CDR1 MRHNA, CDR2 SNTAGT. The CDR3 has 16 residues. This chain's CDR3 is CASSDVLTGGRNEQFF. Written as DNA, the CDR3 is TGTGCCAGCAGTGACGTCCTTACAGGGGGCCGGAATGAGCAGTTCTTC.

This clone has just a few counts. The chain recombines TRBV2 with TRBJ2-1; TRBD2 might be the D (5 bases). V was clipped by 6 bases and J by 0 bases, with 6 bases between them. Germline V CDR1 and CDR2: SNHLY, FYNNEI. The CDR3 is 13 amino acids. The CDR3 region is CASRGSSYNEQFF. CDR3 nucleotides: TGTGCCAGCAGGGGGAGCTCCTACAATGAGCAGTTCTTC. The full variable domain, in which reference TRBV2 and TRBJ2-1 provide the parts outside the CDR3, is EPEVTQTPSHQVTQMGQEVILRCVPISNHLYFYWYRQILGQKVEFLVSFYNNEISEKSEIFDDQFSVERPDGSNFTLKIRSTKLEDSAMYFCASRGSSYNEQFFGPGTRLTVL.

This clone was observed a handful of times. The gene calls are TRBV11-2 and TRBJ2-1; a possible D gene is TRBD1 (6 bases). Trimming cost V 3 bases and J 2 bases, with 17 bases left between them. Germline CDR1 and CDR2: SGHAT and FQNNGV. This CDR3 comprises 17 residues. In DNA form, the CDR3 reads TGTGCCAGCAGCTTGCATCTCAGGGGTTTAACCTACAATGAGCAGTTCTTC. Its translation: CASSLHLRGLTYNEQFF.

This clone showed up just a few times. The chain is built from TRBV18 and TRBJ1-5; D ambiguous. Germline loops: CDR1 KGHSH, CDR2 LQKENI. The CDR3 runs 15 residues. V was pared by 6 bases and J by 2 bases, with 14 bases between. The chain's CDR3 is CASSPDTNRNQPQHF. The DNA for the CDR3 is TGTGCCAGCTCCCCCGACACAAATCGCAATCAGCCCCAGCATTTT.

A remark on this clone: Other DNA sequences in the same sample also yield this CDR3. The chain's CDR3 is CASSDPGQGAYEQYF. The CDR3, as DNA: TGTGCCAGCAGTGACCCGGGACAGGGGGCTTACGAGCAGTACTTC. The chain has TRBV25-1 and TRBJ2-7; 12 bases agree with TRBD1. Losses at the gene ends were 3 bases for V and 4 bases for J; bases not matched to a gene: 4. The CDR3 is made up of 15 amino acids. Looked up from germline, CDR1 is MGHDK and CDR2 is SYGVNS.

This clone turned up a few times. CDR3 coding DNA: TGCGCCAGCAGCCAAGATCGCGGGGCAGCCAGCAGCTCCTACGAGCAGTACTTC. Translating it yields CASSQDRGAASSSYEQYF. The rearrangement uses TRBV4-3 and TRBJ2-7; D might be TRBD2 (6 bases). Deletions cut 0 bases from V and 0 bases from J, with 18 bases between. The CDR3 consists of 18 residues. Germline CDR1 is LGHNA and CDR2 is YSLEER.

This clone has at least ten counts. CDR3 sequence (DNA): TGCAGTGCTAGGCGGGAGACCCAGTACTTC. Translated, it gives CSARRETQYF. The chain couples TRBV20-1 to TRBJ2-5; D is unresolved. V lost 3 bases and J 5 bases, leaving 4 bases between the germline ends. The CDR3 covers 10 residues. Germline V lookup: CDR1 DFQATT, CDR2 SNEGSKA (reference sequence).

This clone has just a few counts. The V call is TRBV11-1, the J call TRBJ2-5; TRBD1 might be the D (6 bases). The CDR3 consists of 14 residues. Germline V gene sequence: CDR1 SGHAT, CDR2 FQDESV (reference sequence). With 5 bases removed from V and 1 base from J, the gap between germline ends came to 11 bases. This CDR3 is CASSRDRTQETQYF. The DNA for the CDR3 is TGTGCCAGCAGCCGCGACAGGACCCAAGAGACCCAGTACTTC.

The chain links TRBV29-1 to TRBJ2-7; D gene unclear. Trimming removed 5 bases from V and 2 bases from J, with 10 bases in between. The CDR3 contains 12 residues. CDR1 and CDR2 from the germline V gene are SQVTM and ANQGSEA. CDR3 nucleotide sequence: TGCAGCGTTTTCAGGTCCCCCTACGAGCAGTACTTC. This encodes CSVFRSPYEQYF.

This clone was detected a few times. The chain couples TRBV13 to TRBJ1-2, with D possibly TRBD1 on 5 matching bases. This CDR3 region has 14 residues. V was clipped by 6 bases and J by 4 bases, with 15 bases between them. From germline, CDR1 is PRHDT and CDR2 FYEKMQ (reference sequence). This CDR3 reads CASRARGSGYGYTF. CDR3 nucleotide sequence: TGTGCCAGCAGGGCAAGGGGTTCCGGCTATGGCTACACCTTC.

This clone was counted ten times or more. V usage is TRBV30 and J usage is TRBJ1-5; tentative D call: TRBD1 (6 bases). This CDR3 contains 13 residues. Between the trimmed V and J ends, which lost 2 bases and 6 bases, there was a span of 11 bases. Germline CDR1 is GTSNPN and CDR2 is SVGIG (reference sequence). The CDR3 region is CAWSPQGSQPQHF. The CDR3 nucleotides read TGTGCCTGGAGTCCGCAGGGGAGTCAGCCCCAGCATTTT.

This clone was counted only a few times. The chain links TRBV5-1 to TRBJ2-1, with TRBD1 matching 10 bases. Losses at the gene ends were 5 bases for V and 8 bases for J; bases not matched to a gene: 4. This CDR3 is built from 13 residues. The germline CDR1 and CDR2 sequences are SGHRS and YFSETQ. This CDR3 reads CASRRQGADEQFF. CDR3 nucleotides: TGCGCCAGCAGGCGACAGGGGGCAGATGAGCAGTTCTTC.

This clone was seen more than once but under ten times. The sample has other DNA sequences that encode this CDR3 too. The rearrangement links TRBV9 to TRBJ1-5; D is perhaps TRBD1 (6 bases). This CDR3 region has 14 residues. Trimming cost V 3 bases and J 3 bases, with 10 bases left between them. Germline values: CDR1 SGDLS, CDR2 YYNGEE. This CDR3 is CASSEGQFNQPQHF. The CDR3 region has the DNA TGTGCCAGCAGCGAAGGACAGTTCAATCAGCCCCAGCATTTT.

This clone was picked up a small number of times. The chain combines TRBV5-1 with TRBJ1-2; D unclear. Germline assignment: CDR1 SGHRS and CDR2 YFSETQ. The V end was cut by 0 bases, the J end by 8 bases, with 14 bases between. This CDR3 spans 14 amino acids. CDR3 sequence: CASSLDDTYGGYTF. The CDR3 region has the DNA TGCGCCAGCAGCTTGGACGACACCTATGGGGGCTACACCTTC.

This clone was detected only a few times. The rearrangement links TRBV5-4 to TRBJ1-2, with 9 bases aligning to TRBD1. The CDR3 sequence is 14 residues long. Germline V gives CDR1 SGHNT, CDR2 YYREEE (reference sequence). Trimming removed 4 bases from V and 4 bases from J; junction bases left unmatched: 5. CDR3 amino acids: CASSRTGAVYGYTF. The CDR3 DNA reads as TGTGCCAGCAGCCGGACAGGGGCGGTCTATGGCTACACCTTC.

The chain joins TRBV25-1 to TRBJ2-5, with 8 bases matching TRBD2. Germline CDR1 is MGHDK and CDR2 is SYGVNS. This CDR3 is built from 13 residues. Trimming cost V 4 bases and J 4 bases; bases outside gene matches: 2. CDR3 region: CASSVAGRETQYF. The DNA for the CDR3 is TGTGCCAGCAGTGTAGCGGGGAGAGAGACCCAGTACTTC.

This clone was counted only a few times. V gene TRBV2 combines with J gene TRBJ2-5, with TRBD1 identical over 11 bases. The germline CDR1 and CDR2 sequences are SNHLY and FYNNEI. V lost 5 bases to trimming and J lost 1 base; unmatched junction nucleotides: 6. CDR3 size: 16 residues. The CDR3 DNA follows: TGTGCCAGCAGTCGTAGGGACAGGGGGATCCAAGAGACCCAGTACTTC. Its protein product is CASSRRDRGIQETQYF.

This clone appeared a few times. The J gene is TRBJ1-6, the V gene TRBV30; D remains ambiguous. V lost 7 bases and J lost 10, with 17 bases in between. The CDR3 length is 13 residues. The germline V gene encodes CDR1 GTSNPN and CDR2 SVGIG (reference sequence). The chain's CDR3 is CAFTAQARSPLHF. The CDR3 DNA sequence: TGTGCCTTCACGGCTCAGGCAAGGTCACCCCTCCACTTT.

V usage is TRBV13 and J usage is TRBJ1-2, with 10 bases lining up with TRBD1. CDR3 length: 14 amino acids. Germline lookup yields CDR1 PRHDT and CDR2 FYEKMQ (reference sequence). The J segment lost 7 bases and the V segment lost 4 bases, leaving 6 bases of the junction unmatched. This CDR3 is CASSSSDRGLGYTF. CDR3 nucleotide sequence: TGTGCCAGCAGCTCCTCCGACAGGGGGCTTGGCTACACCTTC.

The chain uses TRBV4-1 and TRBJ1-5, with D perhaps TRBD1 (6 bases). Germline CDR1 and CDR2: MGHRA and YSYEKL. The length of the CDR3 is 14 residues. V lost 1 base to trimming and J lost 4 bases, with 8 bases between them. The CDR3: CASSQVRGNQPQHF. The CDR3 DNA sequence: TGCGCCAGCAGCCAAGTTAGGGGGAATCAGCCCCAGCATTTT.

This chain uses TRBV7-8 with TRBJ2-1, with D possibly being TRBD1 (5 bases). The CDR3 has 15 residues. V dropped 1 base and J dropped 6 bases, with 13 bases sitting between them. Germline V gene lookup returns CDR1 SGHVS and CDR2 FQNEAQ. CDR3 amino acids: CASSLGGDRFNEQFF. In DNA, the CDR3 is TGTGCCAGCAGCTTAGGGGGCGATAGGTTCAATGAGCAGTTCTTC.

This chain connects TRBV9 to TRBJ2-3; a possible D gene is TRBD2 (6 bases). Trimming cost V 4 bases and J 2 bases, with 14 bases left between them. Germline V gene sequence: CDR1 SGDLS, CDR2 YYNGEE. CDR3 length: 15 amino acids. CDR3 DNA sequence: TGTGCCAGCAGCTTGAGGACTATCCCCACAGATACGCAGTATTTT. Protein product: CASSLRTIPTDTQYF.

The V and J genes are TRBV18 and TRBJ2-3, with D perhaps TRBD2 (6 bases). Looked up from germline, CDR1 is KGHSH and CDR2 is LQKENI. V was trimmed by 1 base and J by 4 bases, leaving 12 bases between them. The CDR3 covers 15 residues. CDR3 coding DNA: TGTGCCAGCTCACCACGCCCTAGCGAGTCAGATACGCAGTATTTT. Its protein product is CASSPRPSESDTQYF.

This clone was picked up a small number of times. The chain is built from TRBV7-2 and TRBJ2-3, with 9 bases identical to TRBD2. The CDR3 runs 14 residues. From germline, CDR1 is SGHTA and CDR2 FQGNSA. V shed 1 base, J shed 6 bases, and the junction held 2 bases outside the gene matches. CDR3 region: CASSLGLAVDTQYF. The CDR3 region has the DNA TGTGCCAGCAGCTTAGGACTAGCGGTGGATACGCAGTATTTT.

This clone was counted a few times. V gene TRBV27 combines with J gene TRBJ1-5; a weak D match, TRBD1 (6 bases). Trimming removed 3 bases from V and 4 bases from J, with 10 bases in between. CDR3 length equals 14 residues. Per the germline V gene, CDR1 is MNHEY and CDR2 is SMNVEV (reference sequence). The CDR3 reads CASSLGQGNQPQHF. CDR3 coding DNA: TGTGCCAGCAGTTTGGGGCAGGGGAATCAGCCCCAGCATTTT.

In this sample, this clone turned up a few times. The J gene is TRBJ2-3, the V gene TRBV7-7, with TRBD2 as a possible D gene (5 bases). CDR3 length: 12 residues. With 5 bases removed from V and 5 bases from J, the gap between germline ends came to 8 bases. Germline lookup yields CDR1 SSHAT and CDR2 FNYEAQ (reference sequence). The CDR3 sequence: CASSHGGDTQYF. In DNA form, the CDR3 reads TGTGCCAGCAGCCACGGAGGAGATACGCAGTATTTT. Full variable domain (rest looked up from reference TRBV7-7 and TRBJ2-3): GAGVSQSPRYKVTKRGQDVTLRCDPISSHATLYWYQQALGQGPEFLTYFNYEAQPDKSGLPSDRFSAERPEGSISTLTIQRTEQRDSAMYRCASSHGGDTQYFGPGTRLTVL.

This clone was seen a few times. V gene TRBV19 combines with J gene TRBJ2-7, with D maybe TRBD2 (6 bases). The CDR3 covers 17 residues. Trimming took 2 bases from V and 4 from J, leaving 21 bases between them. Per germline, CDR1 LNHDA and CDR2 SQIVND (reference sequence). The DNA for the CDR3 is TGTGCCAGTAGTATATTCGGCTTGGGTGCGGGAAAATACGAGCAGTACTTC. It codes for CASSIFGLGAGKYEQYF. Full variable domain (missing parts from reference TRBV19 and TRBJ2-7): DGGITQSPKYLFRKEGQNVTLSCEQNLNHDAMYWYRQDPGQGLRLIYYSQIVNDFQKGDIAEGYSVSREKKESFPLTVTSAQKNPTAFYLCASSIFGLGAGKYEQYFGPGTRLTVT.